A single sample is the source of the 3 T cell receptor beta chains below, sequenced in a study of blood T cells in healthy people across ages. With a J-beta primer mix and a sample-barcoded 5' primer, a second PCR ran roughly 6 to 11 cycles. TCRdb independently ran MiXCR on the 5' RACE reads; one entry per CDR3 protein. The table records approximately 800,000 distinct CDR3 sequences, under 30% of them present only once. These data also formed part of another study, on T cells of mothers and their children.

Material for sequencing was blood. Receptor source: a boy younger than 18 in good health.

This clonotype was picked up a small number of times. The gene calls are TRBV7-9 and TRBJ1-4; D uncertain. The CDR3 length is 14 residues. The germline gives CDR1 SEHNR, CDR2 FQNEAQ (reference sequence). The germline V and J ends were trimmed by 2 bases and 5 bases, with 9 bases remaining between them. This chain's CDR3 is CASSLLRVNEKLFF. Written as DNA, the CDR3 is TGTGCCAGCAGCTTACTTCGCGTAAATGAAAAACTGTTTTTT.

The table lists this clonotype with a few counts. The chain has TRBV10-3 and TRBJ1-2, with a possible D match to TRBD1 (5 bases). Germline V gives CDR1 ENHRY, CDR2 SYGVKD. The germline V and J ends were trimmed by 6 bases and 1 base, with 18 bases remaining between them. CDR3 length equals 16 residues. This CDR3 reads CAISSGLLGGNYGYTF. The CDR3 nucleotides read TGTGCCATCAGCTCCGGCCTCCTCGGGGGTAACTATGGCTACACCTTC.

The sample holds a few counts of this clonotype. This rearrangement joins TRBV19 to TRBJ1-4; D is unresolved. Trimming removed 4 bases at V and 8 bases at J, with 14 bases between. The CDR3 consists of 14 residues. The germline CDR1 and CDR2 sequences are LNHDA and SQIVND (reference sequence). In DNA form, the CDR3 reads TGTGCCAGTAGTAAGGTCTCGTCGGGGGAAAAACTGTTTTTT. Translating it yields CASSKVSSGEKLFF. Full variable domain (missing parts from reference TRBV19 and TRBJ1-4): DGGITQSPKYLFRKEGQNVTLSCEQNLNHDAMYWYRQDPGQGLRLIYYSQIVNDFQKGDIAEGYSVSREKKESFPLTVTSAQKNPTAFYLCASSKVSSGEKLFFGSGTQLSVL.